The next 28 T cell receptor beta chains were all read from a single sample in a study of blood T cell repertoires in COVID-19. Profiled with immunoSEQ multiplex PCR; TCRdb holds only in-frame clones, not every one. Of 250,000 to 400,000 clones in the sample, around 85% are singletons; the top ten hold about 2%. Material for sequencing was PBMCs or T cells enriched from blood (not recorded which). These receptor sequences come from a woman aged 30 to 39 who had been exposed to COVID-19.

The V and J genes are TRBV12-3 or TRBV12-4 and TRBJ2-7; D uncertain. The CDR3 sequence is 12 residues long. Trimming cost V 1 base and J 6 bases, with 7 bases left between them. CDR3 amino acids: CASSLDLPEQYF. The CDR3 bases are TGTGCCAGCAGTTTAGATCTACCCGAGCAGTACTTC.

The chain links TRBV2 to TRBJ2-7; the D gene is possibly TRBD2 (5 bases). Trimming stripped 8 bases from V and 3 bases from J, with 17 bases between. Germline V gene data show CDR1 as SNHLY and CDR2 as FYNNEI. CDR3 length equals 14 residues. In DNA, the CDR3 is TGTGCCAGCGGAGCCGGGGTACAACACTACGAGCAGTACTTC. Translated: CASGAGVQHYEQYF.

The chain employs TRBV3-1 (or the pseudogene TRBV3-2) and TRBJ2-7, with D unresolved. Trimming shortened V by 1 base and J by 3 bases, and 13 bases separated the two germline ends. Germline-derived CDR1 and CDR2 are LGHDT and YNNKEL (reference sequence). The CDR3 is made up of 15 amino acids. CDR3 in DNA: TGTGCCAGCAGCCAAGCTCCCACTGCACTCTACGAGCAGTACTTC. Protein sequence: CASSQAPTALYEQYF.

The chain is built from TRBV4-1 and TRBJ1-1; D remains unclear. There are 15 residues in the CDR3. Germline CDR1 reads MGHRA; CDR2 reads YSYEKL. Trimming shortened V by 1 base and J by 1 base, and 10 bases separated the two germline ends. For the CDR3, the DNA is TGCGCCAGCAGCCAAGCGGCGGCGGGGAACACTGAAGCTTTCTTT. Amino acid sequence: CASSQAAAGNTEAFF.

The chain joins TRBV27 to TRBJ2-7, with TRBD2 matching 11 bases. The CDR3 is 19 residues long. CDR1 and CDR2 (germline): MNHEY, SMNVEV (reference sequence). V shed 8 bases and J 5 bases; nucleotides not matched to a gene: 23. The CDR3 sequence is CASSKLPGTSGRSLDEQYF. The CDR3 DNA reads TGTGCCAGCTCTAAACTACCCGGGACTAGCGGAAGGAGTCTTGACGAGCAGTACTTC.

This chain's CDR3 is CATSRDKGASGGYTF. In nucleotides, the CDR3 is TGTGCCACCAGCAGAGATAAGGGGGCAAGCGGTGGCTACACCTTC. The chain uses TRBV15 and TRBJ1-2, with 7 bases lining up with TRBD1. The CDR3 runs to 15 residues. J was trimmed by 7 bases and V by 0 bases; bases with no gene match: 8. Looked up from germline, CDR1 is LNHNV and CDR2 is YYDKDF (reference sequence).

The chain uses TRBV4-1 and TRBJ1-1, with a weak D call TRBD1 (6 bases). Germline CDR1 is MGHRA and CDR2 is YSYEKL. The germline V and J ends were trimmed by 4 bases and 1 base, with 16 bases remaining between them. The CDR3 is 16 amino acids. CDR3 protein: CASSLSLQGWNTEAFF. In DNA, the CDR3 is TGCGCCAGCAGCCTCTCGCTACAGGGTTGGAACACTGAAGCTTTCTTT.

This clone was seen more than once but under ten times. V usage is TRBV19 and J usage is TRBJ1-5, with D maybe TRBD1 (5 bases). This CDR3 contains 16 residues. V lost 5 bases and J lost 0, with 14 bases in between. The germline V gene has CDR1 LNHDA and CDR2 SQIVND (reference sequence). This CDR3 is CASSPDDRDSNQPQHF. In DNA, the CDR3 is TGTGCCAGTAGTCCAGATGACAGAGATAGCAATCAGCCCCAGCATTTT.

DNA for the CDR3: TGTGCCAGCAGGGGTCGCGGCACCGGGGAGCTGTTTTTT. The encoded protein is CASRGRGTGELFF. This chain uses TRBV28 with TRBJ2-2; D uncertain. The CDR3 spans 13 residues. Germline V gene data show CDR1 as MDHEN and CDR2 as SYDVKM. The ends were cut back, 6 bases at V and 4 bases at J, with 9 bases in the middle.

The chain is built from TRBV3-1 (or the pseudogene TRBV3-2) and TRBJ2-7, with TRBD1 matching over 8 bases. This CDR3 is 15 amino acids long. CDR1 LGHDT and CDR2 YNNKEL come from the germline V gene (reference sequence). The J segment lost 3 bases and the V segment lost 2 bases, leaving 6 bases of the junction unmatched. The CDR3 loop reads CASSQRTGLLYEQYF. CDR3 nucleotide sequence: TGTGCCAGCAGCCAACGGACAGGGCTACTCTACGAGCAGTACTTC.

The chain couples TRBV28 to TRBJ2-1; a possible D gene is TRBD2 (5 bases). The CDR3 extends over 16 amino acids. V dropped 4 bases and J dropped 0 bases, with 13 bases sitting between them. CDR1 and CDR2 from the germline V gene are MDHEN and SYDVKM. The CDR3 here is CASSSGSKSSYNEQFF. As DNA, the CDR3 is TGTGCCAGCAGTTCGGGGAGTAAGAGCTCCTACAATGAGCAGTTCTTC.

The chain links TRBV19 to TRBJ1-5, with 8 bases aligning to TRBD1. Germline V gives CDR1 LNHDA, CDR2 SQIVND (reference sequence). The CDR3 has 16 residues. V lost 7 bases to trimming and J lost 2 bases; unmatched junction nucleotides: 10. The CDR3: CASKRTGNFGNQPQHF. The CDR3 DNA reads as TGTGCCAGTAAAAGGACAGGGAACTTTGGCAATCAGCCCCAGCATTTT.

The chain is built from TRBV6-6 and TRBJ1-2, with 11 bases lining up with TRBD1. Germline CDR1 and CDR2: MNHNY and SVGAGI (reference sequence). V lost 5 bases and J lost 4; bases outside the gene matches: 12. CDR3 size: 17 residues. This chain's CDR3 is CASSPSLGQGVAYGYTF. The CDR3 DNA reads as TGTGCCAGCAGTCCGAGTCTGGGACAGGGGGTAGCCTATGGCTACACCTTC.

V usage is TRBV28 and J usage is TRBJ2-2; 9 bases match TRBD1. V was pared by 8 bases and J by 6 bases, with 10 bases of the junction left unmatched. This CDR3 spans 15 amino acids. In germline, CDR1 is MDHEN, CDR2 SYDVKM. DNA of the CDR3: TGTGCCAGCCGACCTTCCGGGGACAGGGCCGGGGAGCTGTTTTTT. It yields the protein CASRPSGDRAGELFF.

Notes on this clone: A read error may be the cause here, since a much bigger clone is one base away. CDR3 in DNA: TGTGCCAGCAGCTTAGACAGGGGAAGCACAGATACGCAGTATTTT. Its translation is CASSLDRGSTDTQYF. The chain recombines TRBV7-9 with TRBJ2-3; TRBD1 aligns across 7 bases. Germline V gives CDR1 SEHNR, CDR2 FQNEAQ (reference sequence). With V trimmed by 1 base and J by 0 bases, 1 base remained unmatched. This CDR3 spans 15 amino acids.

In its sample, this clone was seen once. CDR3 residues: CASSSGLAGSTDTQYF. The CDR3 DNA sequence: TGTGCCAGCAGTTCGGGACTAGCGGGAAGCACAGATACGCAGTATTTT. The chain joins TRBV28 to TRBJ2-3; 13 bases line up with TRBD2. Germline trimming cut 4 bases from V and 0 bases from J; bases unmatched to any gene: 1. Looked up from germline, CDR1 is MDHEN and CDR2 is SYDVKM. There are 16 residues in the CDR3.

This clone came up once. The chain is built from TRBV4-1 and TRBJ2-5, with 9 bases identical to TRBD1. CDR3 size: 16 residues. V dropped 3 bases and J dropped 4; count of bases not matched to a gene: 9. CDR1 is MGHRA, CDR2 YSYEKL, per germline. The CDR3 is CASSHAGQGRRETQYF. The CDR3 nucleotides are TGCGCCAGCAGCCATGCCGGACAGGGGCGCAGAGAGACCCAGTACTTC.

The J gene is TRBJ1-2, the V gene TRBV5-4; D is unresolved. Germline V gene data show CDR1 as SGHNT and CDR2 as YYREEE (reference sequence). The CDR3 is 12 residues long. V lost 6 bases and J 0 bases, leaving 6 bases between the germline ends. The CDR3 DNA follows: TGTGCCAGCAAGCCGGCTAACTATGGCTACACCTTC. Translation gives CASKPANYGYTF. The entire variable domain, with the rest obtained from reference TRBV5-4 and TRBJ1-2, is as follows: ETGVTQSPTHLIKTRGQQVTLRCSSQSGHNTVSWYQQALGQGPQFIFQYYREEENGRGNFPPRFSGLQFPNYSSELNVNALELDDSALYLCASKPANYGYTFGSGTRLTVV.

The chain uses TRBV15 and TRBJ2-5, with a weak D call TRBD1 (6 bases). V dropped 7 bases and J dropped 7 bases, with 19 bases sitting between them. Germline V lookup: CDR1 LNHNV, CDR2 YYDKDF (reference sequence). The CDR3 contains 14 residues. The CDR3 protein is CATTADERRGTQYF. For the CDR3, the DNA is TGTGCCACCACTGCAGACGAGCGCAGGGGGACCCAGTACTTC. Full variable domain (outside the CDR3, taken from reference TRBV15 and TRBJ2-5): DAMVIQNPRYQVTQFGKPVTLSCSQTLNHNVMYWYQQKSSQAPKLLFHYYDKDFNNEADTPDNFQSRRPNTSFCFLDIRSPGLGDTAMYLCATTADERRGTQYFGPGTRLLVL.

The CDR3 reads CAIRSDGDEQYF. In DNA, the CDR3 is TGTGCCATCAGGTCCGACGGGGACGAGCAGTACTTC. The rearrangement uses TRBV10-3 and TRBJ2-7; D possibly corresponds to TRBD2 (5 bases). V gave up 6 bases and J gave up 5 bases, with 11 bases separating them. The CDR3 sequence is 12 residues long. Germline V CDR1 and CDR2: ENHRY, SYGVKD.

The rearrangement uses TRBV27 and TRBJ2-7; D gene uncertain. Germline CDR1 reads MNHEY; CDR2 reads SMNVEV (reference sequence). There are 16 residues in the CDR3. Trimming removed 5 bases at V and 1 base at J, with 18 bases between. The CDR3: CASSLSWALISYEQYF. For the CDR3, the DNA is TGTGCCAGCAGTCTCTCGTGGGCCCTTATATCCTACGAGCAGTACTTC.

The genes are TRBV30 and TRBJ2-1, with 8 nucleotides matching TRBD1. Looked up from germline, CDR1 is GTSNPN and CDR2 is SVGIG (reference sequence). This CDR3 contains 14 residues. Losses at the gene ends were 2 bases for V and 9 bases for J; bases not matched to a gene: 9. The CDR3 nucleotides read TGTGCCTGGAGTATCCGGGACAGGAGGCGTGAGCAGTTCTTC. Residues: CAWSIRDRRREQFF.

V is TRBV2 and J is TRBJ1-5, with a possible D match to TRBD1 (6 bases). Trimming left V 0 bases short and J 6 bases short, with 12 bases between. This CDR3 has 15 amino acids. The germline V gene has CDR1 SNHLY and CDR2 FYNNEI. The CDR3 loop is CASSEARQGSQPQHF. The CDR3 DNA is TGTGCCAGCAGTGAAGCCCGCCAGGGGAGTCAGCCCCAGCATTTT.

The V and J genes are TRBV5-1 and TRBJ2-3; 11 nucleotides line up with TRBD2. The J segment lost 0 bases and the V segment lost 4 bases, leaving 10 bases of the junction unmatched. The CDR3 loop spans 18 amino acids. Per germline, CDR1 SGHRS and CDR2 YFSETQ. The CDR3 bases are TGCGCCAGCAGCGCCGGGACTAGCGGAGACCCTAGCACAGATACGCAGTATTTT. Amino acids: CASSAGTSGDPSTDTQYF. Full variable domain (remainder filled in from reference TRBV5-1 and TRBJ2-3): KAGVTQTPRYLIKTRGQQVTLSCSPISGHRSVSWYQQTPGQGLQFLFEYFSETQRNKGNFPGRFSGRQFSNSRSEMNVSTLELGDSALYLCASSAGTSGDPSTDTQYFGPGTRLTVL.

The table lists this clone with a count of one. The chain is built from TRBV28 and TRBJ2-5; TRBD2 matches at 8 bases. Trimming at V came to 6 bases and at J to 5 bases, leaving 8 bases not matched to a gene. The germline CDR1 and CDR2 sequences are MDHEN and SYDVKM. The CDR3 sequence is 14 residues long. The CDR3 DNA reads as TGTGCCAGCAGGCCGGGGGGGTCCGGGGAGACCCAGTACTTC. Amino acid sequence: CASRPGGSGETQYF.

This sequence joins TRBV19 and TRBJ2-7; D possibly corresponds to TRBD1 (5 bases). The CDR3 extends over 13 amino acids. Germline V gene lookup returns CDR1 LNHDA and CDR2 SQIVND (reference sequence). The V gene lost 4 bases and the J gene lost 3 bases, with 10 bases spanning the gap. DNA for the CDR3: TGTGCCAGTAGTAAGGATCAGGGCTACGAGCAGTACTTC. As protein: CASSKDQGYEQYF.

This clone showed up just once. The CDR3 spells CASSLVREGDSPLHF. CDR3 DNA: TGTGCCAGCAGCTTAGTTAGGGAGGGGGATTCACCCCTCCACTTT. This chain uses TRBV11-2 with TRBJ1-6; maybe TRBD1 (6 bases). The CDR3 is made up of 15 amino acids. V shed 1 base and J shed 8 bases, with 12 bases lying between them. Germline V gene sequence: CDR1 SGHAT, CDR2 FQNNGV.

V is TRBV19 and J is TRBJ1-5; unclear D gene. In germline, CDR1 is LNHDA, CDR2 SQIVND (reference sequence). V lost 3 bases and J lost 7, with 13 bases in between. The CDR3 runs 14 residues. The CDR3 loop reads CASSIYPGGQPQHF. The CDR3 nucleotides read TGTGCCAGTAGTATCTATCCAGGAGGGCAGCCCCAGCATTTT.